These T cell receptor beta chains were read from a single sample in a study of T cells in Graves' hyperthyroidism and ophthalmopathy. TCRdb re-analysed the multiplex PCR reads in MiXCR, keeping a single row per CDR3 protein. The table records hundreds of thousands of distinct CDR3 sequences, approximately 15% of them present only once. Sample: blood. The receptors stem from a woman younger than 30 with Graves' hyperthyroidism that later progressed to Graves' ophthalmopathy. Both conserved end residues are part of each CDR3. Fields, in order: D gene, J gene, V gene, CDR3 protein. A D gene is named only where the DNA matches it firmly.

. TRBJ1-1 TRBV9 CASSPDSDVNTEAFF
TRBD2 TRBJ2-3 TRBV6-2/TRBV6-3 CASRRLAGELSTQYF
. TRBJ2-6 TRBV7-3 CASSLKPTGTLLSGANVLTF
. TRBJ1-1 TRBV14 CASSQEWTVNTEAFF
TRBD1 TRBJ2-5 TRBV7-9 CASSSPGTGFKETQYF
. TRBJ2-2 TRBV9 CASSANYRSATGELFF
. TRBJ2-7 TRBV12-3/TRBV12-4 CASSPSGTRAYEQYF
TRBD2 TRBJ2-1 TRBV9 CASTIGLAGKNEQFF
. TRBJ1-1 TRBV6-2/TRBV6-3 CASSYPPGHPNTEAFF
. TRBJ1-2 TRBV7-9 CASSLAVGGLYGYTF
TRBD1 TRBJ1-2 TRBV18 CASSQQQGNYGYTF
TRBD2 TRBJ2-7 TRBV20-1 CSARATQQGLAGVLPYEQYF
TRBD2 TRBJ2-7 TRBV28 CASSASGRAFYEQYF
. TRBJ1-6 TRBV20-1 CSARDSRTDSPLHF
TRBD1 TRBJ2-3 TRBV27 CASSHPGQGARADTQYF
. TRBJ1-1 TRBV30 CAWGKEMNTEAFF
. TRBJ2-7 TRBV20-1 CSARPTGYYEQYF
. TRBJ2-2 TRBV9 CASSGGGELFF
TRBD2 TRBJ2-2 TRBV9 CASSVSGLAGTNTGELFF
. TRBJ2-1 TRBV5-8 CASSSSGFGSYNEQFF
. TRBJ1-2 TRBV18 CASSLSGSDGYTF
. TRBJ2-2 TRBV9 CASSQGSPSTGELFF
. TRBJ2-1 TRBV6-5 CASSLLRPSPFSYNEQFF
. TRBJ2-5 TRBV7-9 CASSKTGPSETQYF
. TRBJ2-3 TRBV28 CASSLWAGTNTDTQYF
. TRBJ1-1 TRBV6-5 CASSYSPAGSNTEAFF
TRBD1 TRBJ1-5 TRBV27 CASRSGGQNQPQHF
. TRBJ2-7 TRBV4-1 CASSQRQGRDEQYF
TRBD1 TRBJ2-2 TRBV6-1 CASTRTTGKTGELFF